Presented here are 25 T cell receptor beta chains from one specimen sequenced in a study of control samples from healthy donors and cancer patients. Profiling relied on immunoSEQ multiplex PCR, and the TCRdb table lists in-frame clones only, not all of them. The data contain tens of thousands of clones, less than 90% of them seen just once; the ten biggest clones take up over 3.5%. Specimen: blood. The receptors stem from a woman in her fifties or sixties in good health.

The V call is TRBV27, the J call TRBJ1-2; D is ambiguous. CDR1 and CDR2 (germline): MNHEY, SMNVEV (reference sequence). V lost 2 bases and J 2 bases, leaving 9 bases between the germline ends. This CDR3 region has 14 residues. Here the CDR3 DNA reads TGTGCCAGCAGTTTAAGGGTCAGCAACTATGGCTACACCTTC. Its protein product is CASSLRVSNYGYTF.

This chain links TRBV6-5 with TRBJ1-6, with D unclear. The germline CDR1 and CDR2 sequences are MNHEY and SVGAGI. CDR3 length: 15 residues. V gave up 2 bases and J gave up 2 bases, with 7 bases separating them. The CDR3 region is CASSYGSTYNSPLHF. CDR3 bases: TGTGCCAGCAGTTACGGGAGTACCTATAATTCACCCCTCCACTTT.

J is TRBJ2-5 and V is TRBV5-1, with 7 bases lining up with TRBD1. This CDR3 spans 14 amino acids. Germline lookup yields CDR1 SGHRS and CDR2 YFSETQ. Trimming took 6 bases from V and 2 from J; bases not matched to a gene: 7. The CDR3 bases are TGCGCCAGCAAAGGGGGACAGTCACAAGAGACCCAGTACTTC. Residues: CASKGGQSQETQYF.

The rearrangement joins TRBV18 to TRBJ2-2; no clear D. The germline V gene encodes CDR1 KGHSH and CDR2 LQKENI. With 2 bases removed from V and 9 bases from J, the gap between germline ends came to 7 bases. The CDR3 totals 12 residues. CDR3 in amino acids: CASSPKRWELFF. CDR3 sequence (DNA): TGTGCCAGCTCACCAAAGCGTTGGGAGCTGTTTTTT.

J is TRBJ2-7 and V is TRBV28, with 10 bases lining up with TRBD2. V lost 4 bases and J lost 0; bases outside the gene matches: 9. The CDR3 extends over 17 amino acids. The V gene's germline CDR1 is MDHEN and CDR2 SYDVKM. The CDR3 DNA is TGTGCCAGCAGTTCGTGGACTAGCGGTCAGATCTCCTACGAGCAGTACTTC. It codes for CASSSWTSGQISYEQYF.

Only a few counts were recorded for this clone. The chain carries TRBV6-4 and TRBJ2-2, with 7 positions matching TRBD1. After removal of 3 bases from V and 6 bases from J, the junction contained 4 bases not matched to a gene. This CDR3 spans 14 amino acids. CDR1 and CDR2 (germline): MRHNA, SNTAGT. CDR3 in DNA: TGTGCCAGCAGTGAGGGACAGACGGCCGGGGAGCTGTTTTTT. Protein: CASSEGQTAGELFF.

CDR3 nucleotides: TGTGCCACCAGTGACTCGGGACAGCTTCAAGAGACCCAGTACTTC. Translated, it gives CATSDSGQLQETQYF. The chain uses TRBV24-1 and TRBJ2-5, with 7 bases that match TRBD1. Germline V gene sequence: CDR1 KGHDR, CDR2 SFDVKD. The trim removed 4 bases at V and 2 bases at J, leaving 6 bases unmatched. The CDR3 contains 15 residues.

This chain joins TRBV6-5 and TRBJ1-2; D is undetermined. CDR3 length: 13 residues. Germline V gene lookup returns CDR1 MNHEY and CDR2 SVGAGI. Deletions cut 7 bases from V and 4 bases from J, with 13 bases between. The CDR3 is CASTSTRIYGYTF. The CDR3 DNA reads as TGTGCCAGCACCTCAACACGAATCTATGGCTACACCTTC.

This chain uses TRBV28 with TRBJ1-6; D not resolved. Trimming left V 3 bases short and J 10 bases short, with 13 bases between. In germline, CDR1 is MDHEN, CDR2 SYDVKM. This CDR3 contains 14 residues. The CDR3 sequence: CASSFVSEASPLHF. As DNA, the CDR3 is TGTGCCAGCAGTTTTGTGTCGGAGGCATCACCCCTCCACTTT. The full variable domain, in which reference TRBV28 and TRBJ1-6 provide the parts outside the CDR3, is DVKVTQSSRYLVKRTGEKVFLECVQDMDHENMFWYRQDPGLGLRLIYFSYDVKMKEKGDIPEGYSVSREKKERFSLILESASTNQTSMYLCASSFVSEASPLHFGNGTRLTVT.

V usage is TRBV9 and J usage is TRBJ2-7, with D tentatively TRBD2 (6 bases). Trimming removed 1 base from V and 7 bases from J, with 18 bases in between. This CDR3 comprises 15 residues. CDR1 SGDLS and CDR2 YYNGEE come from the germline V gene. DNA of the CDR3: TGTGCCAGCAGCGTAACCCCTGACGCCCGGGGGGAGCAGTACTTC. Protein: CASSVTPDARGEQYF.

In its sample, this clone was seen once. This chain connects TRBV27 to TRBJ2-3; 8 nucleotides match TRBD2. Unmatched junction bases numbered 12, after V lost 0 bases and J lost 1 base. The CDR3 length is 19 residues. Germline CDR1 is MNHEY and CDR2 is SMNVEV (reference sequence). The CDR3 loop reads CASSLSAPRASGRTDTQYF. For the CDR3, the DNA is TGTGCCAGCAGTTTATCGGCCCCGCGGGCTAGCGGGCGCACAGATACGCAGTATTTT.

The chain joins TRBV4-2 to TRBJ2-5; 14 nucleotides agree with TRBD2. V shed 4 bases, J shed 4 bases, and the junction held 8 bases outside the gene matches. Germline values: CDR1 LGHNA, CDR2 YNFKEQ. This CDR3 is 17 amino acids long. The CDR3 reads CASSPLSGLAGAETQYF. In DNA, the CDR3 is TGTGCCAGCAGCCCCCTCTCGGGACTAGCGGGAGCAGAGACCCAGTACTTC.

This clone has a handful of counts. This chain connects TRBV11-1 to TRBJ1-6; D may be TRBD1 (6 bases). The germline gives CDR1 SGHAT, CDR2 FQDESV (reference sequence). CDR3 length: 15 amino acids. The V gene lost 2 bases and the J gene lost 7 bases, with 12 bases spanning the gap. CDR3 loop: CASSLIGQGNSPLHF. The CDR3 DNA reads TGTGCCAGCAGCTTAATCGGTCAGGGGAATTCACCCCTCCACTTT.

V gene TRBV5-6 combines with J gene TRBJ2-1; D is unresolved. The CDR3 length is 15 residues. The V end was cut by 0 bases, the J end by 4 bases, with 11 bases between. Germline V gene lookup returns CDR1 SGHDT and CDR2 YYEEEE. DNA for the CDR3: TGTGCCAGCAGCTTGGTTTCGTTAAGTTACAATGAGCAGTTCTTC. Protein: CASSLVSLSYNEQFF.

This sequence joins TRBV27 and TRBJ2-2; D not certain. The CDR3 extends over 14 amino acids. V shed 3 bases and J shed 5 bases, with 10 bases lying between them. The V gene's germline CDR1 is MNHEY and CDR2 SMNVEV (reference sequence). CDR3 residues: CASSFRESTGELFF. As DNA, the CDR3 is TGTGCCAGCAGTTTTAGGGAAAGTACCGGGGAGCTGTTTTTT.

The V and J genes are TRBV7-9 and TRBJ1-4, with D possibly matching TRBD1 (5 bases). Germline V lookup: CDR1 SEHNR, CDR2 FQNEAQ (reference sequence). The CDR3 contains 16 residues. The V gene lost 3 bases and the J gene lost 6 bases, with 17 bases spanning the gap. CDR3 DNA sequence: TGTGCCAGCAGCTTTAAAGCAGGGAATCGGGATGAAAAACTGTTTTTT. The encoded protein is CASSFKAGNRDEKLFF.

The chain carries TRBV19 and TRBJ1-1; TRBD1 agrees at 9 bases. Trimming removed 3 bases from V and 0 bases from J; junction bases left unmatched: 5. This CDR3 region has 16 residues. Germline V gives CDR1 LNHDA, CDR2 SQIVND (reference sequence). The CDR3 coding sequence is TGTGCCAGTAGTATTAACAGGGGGCTCATGAACACTGAAGCTTTCTTT. It is translated as CASSINRGLMNTEAFF.

J is TRBJ1-6 and V is TRBV4-1; D is perhaps TRBD1 (6 bases). The germline CDR1 and CDR2 sequences are MGHRA and YSYEKL. This CDR3 is 15 amino acids long. Trimming stripped 0 bases from V and 14 bases from J, with 17 bases between. The chain's CDR3 is CASSQERRTASALHF. CDR3 in DNA: TGCGCCAGCAGCCAAGAAAGAAGGACAGCGTCGGCCCTCCACTTT.

The chain combines TRBV12-3 or TRBV12-4 with TRBJ2-1; D not resolved. V lost 2 bases to trimming and J lost 10 bases, with 12 bases between them. CDR3 length equals 13 residues. CDR3 in amino acids: CASSLPTQREQFF. In DNA, the CDR3 is TGTGCCAGCAGTTTACCGACTCAAAGGGAGCAGTTCTTC.

For the CDR3, the DNA is TGCGCCAGCAGCTTGGGACTAGCGGGGAGGGATACGCAGTATTTT. It encodes CASSLGLAGRDTQYF. The chain employs TRBV5-1 and TRBJ2-3; the match to TRBD2 covers 11 bases. The germline CDR1 and CDR2 sequences are SGHRS and YFSETQ. The CDR3 has 15 residues. V was pared by 0 bases and J by 6 bases, with 3 bases of the junction left unmatched.

The CDR3 DNA reads TGTGCCAGCAGCTTGGGAGGGAAAAACATTCAGTACTTC. It encodes CASSLGGKNIQYF. This sequence joins TRBV11-3 and TRBJ2-4, with 7 bases that match TRBD2. J lost 4 bases, V lost 3 bases, and 0 bases had no gene match. CDR3 length: 13 amino acids. Germline assignment: CDR1 SGHNT and CDR2 YENEEA.

This clone was seen once. This chain joins TRBV7-6 and TRBJ2-3; D is ambiguous. With 10 bases removed from V and 10 bases from J, the gap between germline ends came to 24 bases. Germline values: CDR1 SGHVS, CDR2 FNYEAQ. The CDR3 has 14 residues. The CDR3 sequence is CATGPSLFSHPQYF. For the CDR3, the DNA is TGTGCCACCGGGCCTTCCCTTTTTAGCCACCCGCAGTATTTT.

The chain uses TRBV4-2 and TRBJ2-1, with 12 nucleotides matching TRBD2. CDR3 length: 15 amino acids. The germline V gene encodes CDR1 LGHNA and CDR2 YNFKEQ. With 1 base clipped from V and 9 bases from J, the junction kept 4 bases outside the gene matches. CDR3 in DNA: TGTGCCAGCAGCCAAGCCAAACTAGCGGGAGGTGAGCAGTTCTTC. It encodes CASSQAKLAGGEQFF.

CDR3 nucleotides: TGTGCCAGCAGTTCGATAATAGGCTCTGTTAATGAAAAACTGTTTTTT. It encodes CASSSIIGSVNEKLFF. The chain recombines TRBV28 with TRBJ1-4; D ambiguous. Germline V CDR1 and CDR2: MDHEN, SYDVKM. This CDR3 is 16 amino acids long. V lost 4 bases and J 4 bases, leaving 16 bases between the germline ends.

This clone has just one count. The V and J genes are TRBV7-3 and TRBJ2-3, with 7 bases fitting TRBD2. Trimming removed 1 base from V and 2 bases from J; junction bases left unmatched: 6. The CDR3 is 16 amino acids. Germline-derived CDR1 and CDR2 are SGHTA and FQGTGA. The CDR3 loop is CASSLSSGSTTDTQYF. The DNA of the CDR3 is TGTGCCAGCAGCTTAAGTAGCGGGTCAACCACAGATACGCAGTATTTT.